This T cell receptor (beta chain) was retrieved from a study of T cells in Graves' hyperthyroidism and ophthalmopathy. Researchers amplified the TCR beta CDR3 regions from RNA transcripts. The primer set for the first-round RT-PCR of the TCR CDR3 was HTBI. Via MiXCR, TCRdb re-called the multiplex PCR reads, giving one row per CDR3 protein. The sample holds about 540,000 distinct CDR3 sequences, under 60% seen once. The germline V and J ends were trimmed by 5 bases and 7 bases, with 14 bases remaining between them. The CDR3 consists of 13 residues. The V gene's germline CDR1 is SEHNR and CDR2 FQNEAQ (reference sequence).

The sequence was obtained from a woman aged 18-30 years with Graves' hyperthyroidism. Sequenced: peripheral blood or thyroid tissue (not recorded which). The chain combines TRBV7-9 with TRBJ1-2; weak D call: TRBD1 (6 bases). The CDR3 spells CASSHRGAIGYTF. In nucleotides, the CDR3 is TGTGCCAGCAGCCACCGGGGGGCCATTGGCTACACCTTC.